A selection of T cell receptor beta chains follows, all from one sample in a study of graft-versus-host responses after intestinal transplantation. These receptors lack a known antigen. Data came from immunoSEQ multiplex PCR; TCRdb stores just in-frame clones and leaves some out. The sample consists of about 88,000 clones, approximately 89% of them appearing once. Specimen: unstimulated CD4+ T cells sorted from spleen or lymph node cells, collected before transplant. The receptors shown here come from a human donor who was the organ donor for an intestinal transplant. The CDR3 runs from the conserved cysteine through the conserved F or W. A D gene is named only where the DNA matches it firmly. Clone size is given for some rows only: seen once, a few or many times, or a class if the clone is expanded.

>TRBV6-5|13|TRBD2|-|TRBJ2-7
TGTGCCAGCACTAGCGGGGACTCCTACGAGCAGTACTTC
CASTSGDSYEQYF
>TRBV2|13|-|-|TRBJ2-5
TGTGCCAGCAGTGTAGAGTACCAAGAGACCCAGTACTTC
CASSVEYQETQYF
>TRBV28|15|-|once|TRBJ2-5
TGTGCCAGCAGTTCTATTGGAACAGCACAAGAGACCCAGTACTTC
CASSSIGTAQETQYF
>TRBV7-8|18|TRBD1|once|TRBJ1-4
TGTGCCAGCAGCTGGGGACAGGGGGAAAAGGCAACTAATGAAAAACTGTTTTTT
CASSWGQGEKATNEKLFF
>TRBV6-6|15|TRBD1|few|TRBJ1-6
TGTGCCAGCAGTTACGACGGACAGGGGAGTTCACCCCTCCACTTT
CASSYDGQGSSPLHF
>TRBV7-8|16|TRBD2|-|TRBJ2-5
TGTGCCAGCAAACCCATCCTGCGGGGGGTACTAGAGACCCAGTACTTC
CASKPILRGVLETQYF
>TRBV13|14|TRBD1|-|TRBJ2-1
TGTGCCAGCAGCATAAGACAGGGGATGAATGAGCAGTTCTTC
CASSIRQGMNEQFF
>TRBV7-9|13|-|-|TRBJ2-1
TGTGCCAGCCTCCTCGGACAAAACAATGAGCAGTTCTTC
CASLLGQNNEQFF
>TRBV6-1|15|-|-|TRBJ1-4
TGTGCCAGCACTGAGACGGGTACGGGTAATGAAAAACTGTTTTTT
CASTETGTGNEKLFF
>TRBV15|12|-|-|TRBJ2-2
TGTGCCACTGCTAGGTCGACCGGGGAGCTGTTTTTT
CATARSTGELFF
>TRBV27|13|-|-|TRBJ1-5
TGTGCCAGCAGTTTATTAGGCAATCAGCCCCAGCATTTT
CASSLLGNQPQHF
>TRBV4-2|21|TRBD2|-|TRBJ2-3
TGTGCCAGCAGCCAAGATCGCCGACTAGCGGGTCCCCTTCGGGGCACAGATACGCAGTATTTT
CASSQDRRLAGPLRGTDTQYF
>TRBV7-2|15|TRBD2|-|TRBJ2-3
TGTGCCAGCAGCTTAGTAGCGGGGGGGCCAGATACGCAGTATTTT
CASSLVAGGPDTQYF
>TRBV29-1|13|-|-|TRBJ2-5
TGCAGCGTTGATATAGTAGTACAAGAGACCCAGTACTTC
CSVDIVVQETQYF
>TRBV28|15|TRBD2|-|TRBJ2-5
TGTGCCAGCAGTTTATGGACTAGCGGGACAGAGACCCAGTACTTC
CASSLWTSGTETQYF
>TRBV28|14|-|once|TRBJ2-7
TGTGCCAGCAGTTTTGCGGGGCTTTCTTACGAGCAGTACTTC
CASSFAGLSYEQYF
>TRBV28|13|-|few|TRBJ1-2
TGTGCCAGCAGTTTGGGCACTGTATATGGCTACACCTTC
CASSLGTVYGYTF
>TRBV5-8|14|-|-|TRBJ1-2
TGTGCCAGCAGCCCTGGGGGGGAACCCTATGGCTACACCTTC
CASSPGGEPYGYTF
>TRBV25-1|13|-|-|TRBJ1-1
TGTGCCAGCAGTGATATCGGTGAGAACGAAGCTTTCTTT
CASSDIGENEAFF
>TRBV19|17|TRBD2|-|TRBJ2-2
TGTGCCAGTAGTAGGCTACCGCGGGGGGTAGGGGCCGGGGAGCTGTTTTTT
CASSRLPRGVGAGELFF
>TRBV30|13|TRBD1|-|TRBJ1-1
TGTGCCTGGATGGGACAGGCGAACACTGAAGCTTTCTTT
CAWMGQANTEAFF
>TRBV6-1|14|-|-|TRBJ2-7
TGTGCCAGCAACGTACATGGGCGCTCTGACGAGCAGTACTTC
CASNVHGRSDEQYF
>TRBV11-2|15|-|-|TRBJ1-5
TGTGCCAGCAGCTTAGAGGCGGGGGGGGCACAGCCCCAGCATTTT
CASSLEAGGAQPQHF
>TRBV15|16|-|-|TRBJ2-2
TGTGCCACCAGCAGAGAGCTAGCCCCGTACACCGGGGAGCTGTTTTTT
CATSRELAPYTGELFF
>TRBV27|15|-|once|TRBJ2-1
TGTGCCAGCAGTTCCGGGACTCCCGCGTACAATGAGCAGTTCTTC
CASSSGTPAYNEQFF
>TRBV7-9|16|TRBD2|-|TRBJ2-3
TGTGCCAGCAGCTTAGGGCTAGCGGAGAACACAGATACGCAGTATTTT
CASSLGLAENTDTQYF
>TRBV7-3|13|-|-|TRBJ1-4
TGTGCCAGCAGCTCTCCTCTTAATGAAAAACTGTTTTTT
CASSSPLNEKLFF
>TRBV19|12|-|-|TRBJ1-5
TGTGCCAGTAGTATAGTTGGAGGGCCCCAGCATTTT
CASSIVGGPQHF
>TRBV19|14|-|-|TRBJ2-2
TGTGCCAGTAAAGCAGGGTCGAACACCGGGGAGCTGTTTTTT
CASKAGSNTGELFF
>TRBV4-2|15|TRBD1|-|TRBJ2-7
TGTGCCAGCAGCCAGACAGGGGGCGCTCCCTACGAGCAGTACTTC
CASSQTGGAPYEQYF
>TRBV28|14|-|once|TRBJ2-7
TGTGCCAGCAGTTTGGTCCAGGGGAGTCGGGAGCAGTACTTC
CASSLVQGSREQYF
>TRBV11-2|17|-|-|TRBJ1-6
TGTGCCAGCAGCTTAAATAAACAGGGAATTGGTAATTCACCCCTCCACTTT
CASSLNKQGIGNSPLHF
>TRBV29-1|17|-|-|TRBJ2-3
TGCAGCGTCCGGCGCCGATTGCAGGGGGGAGGTTCGGATACGCAGTATTTT
CSVRRRLQGGGSDTQYF
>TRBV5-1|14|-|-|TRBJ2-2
TGCGCCAGCAGCCTCGCAGGGTATACCGGGGAGCTGTTTTTT
CASSLAGYTGELFF
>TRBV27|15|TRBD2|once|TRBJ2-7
TGTGCCAGCAGCTCCGGGACTAGCGGGGGCTACGAGCAGTACTTC
CASSSGTSGGYEQYF
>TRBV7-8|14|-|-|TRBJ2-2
TGTGCCAGCAGCCCACTCAGGGTCGCCGGGGAGCTGTTTTTT
CASSPLRVAGELFF
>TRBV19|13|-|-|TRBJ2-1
TGTGCCAGTAGCCCTGACCAGGGGACGGAGCAGTTCTTC
CASSPDQGTEQFF
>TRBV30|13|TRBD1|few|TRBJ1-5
TGTGCCTGGAGTATGGGACAGGATCAGCCCCAGCATTTT
CAWSMGQDQPQHF
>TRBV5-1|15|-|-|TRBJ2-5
TGCGCCAGCAGCTTGGCCGAGCGCCGAGGGGAGACCCAGTACTTC
CASSLAERRGETQYF
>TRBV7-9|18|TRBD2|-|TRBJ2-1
TGTGCCAGCAGCCCCCCCCCGATGTGGCTAGCGGGCTCCAATGAGCAGTTCTTC
CASSPPPMWLAGSNEQFF
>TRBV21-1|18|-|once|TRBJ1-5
TGTGCCAGCAGCATGACCGGGACAGAAACCTATAGCAATCAGCCCCAGCATTTT
CASSMTGTETYSNQPQHF
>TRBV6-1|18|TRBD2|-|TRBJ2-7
TGTGCCAGCAGTGAATACGGAGCTAGCGGAAAGTTCTCCTACGAGCAGTACTTC
CASSEYGASGKFSYEQYF
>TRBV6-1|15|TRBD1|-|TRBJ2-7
TGTGCCAGCAGGGAACAGGGGGTTAGCTCCTACGAGCAGTACTTC
CASREQGVSSYEQYF
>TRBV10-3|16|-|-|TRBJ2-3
TGTGCCATCAGTGAGAGGTCGAGGATAGCAACAGATACGCAGTATTTT
CAISERSRIATDTQYF
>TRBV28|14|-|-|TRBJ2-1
TGTGTCAGCAGTCCCCACTGGACATACAATGAGCAGTTCTTC
CVSSPHWTYNEQFF
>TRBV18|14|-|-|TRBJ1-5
TGTGCCAGCTCGCAGGGATATAGCAATCAGCCCCAGCATTTT
CASSQGYSNQPQHF
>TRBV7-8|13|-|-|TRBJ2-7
TGTGCCAGCAGCTTTGGAGGGAACTACGAGCAGTACTTC
CASSFGGNYEQYF
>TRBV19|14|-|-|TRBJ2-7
TGTGCCAGTTCTCGGACTACTTACTCCTACGAGCAGTACTTC
CASSRTTYSYEQYF
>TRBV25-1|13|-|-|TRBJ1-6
TGTGCCAGCAGCGCGGGGGTTGGTTCACCCCTCCACTTT
CASSAGVGSPLHF
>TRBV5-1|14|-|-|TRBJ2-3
TGCGCCAGCAGCTGGGGGGACCTATCGGATACGCAGTATTTT
CASSWGDLSDTQYF
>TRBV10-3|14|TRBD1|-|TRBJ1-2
TGTGCCATCAGAGAAACCCAGGGGGACTATGGCTACACCTTC
CAIRETQGDYGYTF
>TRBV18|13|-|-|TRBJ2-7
TGTGCCAGCTCACCAGGACTCTCCTACGAGCAGTACTTC
CASSPGLSYEQYF
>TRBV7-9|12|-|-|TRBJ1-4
TGTGCCAGCAACCTTTGGGCAGAAAAACTGTTTTTT
CASNLWAEKLFF
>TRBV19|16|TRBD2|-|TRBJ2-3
TGTGCCAGTGGGGCGGTAAGCGGGGGAAGCACAGATACGCAGTATTTT
CASGAVSGGSTDTQYF